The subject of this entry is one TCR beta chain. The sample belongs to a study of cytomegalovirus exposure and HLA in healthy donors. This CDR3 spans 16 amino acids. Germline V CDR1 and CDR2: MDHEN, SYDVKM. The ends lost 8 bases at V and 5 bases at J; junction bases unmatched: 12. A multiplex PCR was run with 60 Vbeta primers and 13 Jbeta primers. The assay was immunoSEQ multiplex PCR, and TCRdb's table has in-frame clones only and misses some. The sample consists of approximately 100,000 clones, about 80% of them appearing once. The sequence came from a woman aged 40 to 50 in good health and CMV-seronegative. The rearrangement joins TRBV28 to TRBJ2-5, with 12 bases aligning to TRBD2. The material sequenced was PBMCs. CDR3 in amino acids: CASRLAGEEPPETQYF. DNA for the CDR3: TGTGCCAGCCGACTAGCGGGAGAGGAACCTCCGGAGACCCAGTACTTC.